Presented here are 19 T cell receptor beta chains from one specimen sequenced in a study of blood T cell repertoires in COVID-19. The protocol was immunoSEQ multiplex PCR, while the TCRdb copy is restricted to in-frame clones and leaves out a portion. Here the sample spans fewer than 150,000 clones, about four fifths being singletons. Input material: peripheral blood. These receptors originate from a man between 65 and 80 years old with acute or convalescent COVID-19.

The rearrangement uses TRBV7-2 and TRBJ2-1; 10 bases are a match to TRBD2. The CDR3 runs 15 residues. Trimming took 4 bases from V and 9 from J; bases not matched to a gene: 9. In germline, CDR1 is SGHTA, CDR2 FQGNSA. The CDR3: CASSYSGGARGEQFF. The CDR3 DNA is TGTGCCAGCAGCTACAGCGGGGGGGCCCGTGGTGAGCAGTTCTTC. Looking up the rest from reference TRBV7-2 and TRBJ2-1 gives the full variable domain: GAGVSQSPSNKVTEKGKDVELRCDPISGHTALYWYRQSLGQGLEFLIYFQGNSAPDKSGLPSDRFSAERTGGSVSTLTIQRTQQEDSAVYLCASSYSGGARGEQFFGPGTRLTVL.

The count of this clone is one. In DNA form, the CDR3 reads TGTGCCAGCAGCAAAGAGTGGGCAGACACAGATACGCAGTATTTT. Protein: CASSKEWADTDTQYF. The chain is built from TRBV21-1 and TRBJ2-3; the table's D call of TRBD1 was not tested on the DNA. TRBV21-1 is deemed a pseudogene. The CDR3 extends over 15 amino acids.

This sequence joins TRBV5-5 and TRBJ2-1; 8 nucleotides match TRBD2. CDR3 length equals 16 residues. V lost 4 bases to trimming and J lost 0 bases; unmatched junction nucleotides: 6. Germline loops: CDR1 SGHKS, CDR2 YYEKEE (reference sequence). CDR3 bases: TGTGCCAGCAGCCCAACTAGCGGAAGCTCCTACAATGAGCAGTTCTTC. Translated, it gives CASSPTSGSSYNEQFF.

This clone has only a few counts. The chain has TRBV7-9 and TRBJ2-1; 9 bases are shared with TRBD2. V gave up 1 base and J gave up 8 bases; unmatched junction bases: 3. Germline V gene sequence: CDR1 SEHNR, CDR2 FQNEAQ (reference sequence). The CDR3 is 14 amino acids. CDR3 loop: CASSLGGGAHEQFF. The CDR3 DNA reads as TGTGCCAGCAGCTTAGGCGGGGGGGCTCATGAGCAGTTCTTC.

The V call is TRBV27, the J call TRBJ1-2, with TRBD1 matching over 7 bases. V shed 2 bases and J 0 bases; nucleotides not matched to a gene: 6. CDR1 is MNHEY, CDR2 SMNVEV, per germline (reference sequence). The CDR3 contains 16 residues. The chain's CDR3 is CASSLRGQRPNYGYTF. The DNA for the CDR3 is TGTGCCAGCAGTTTAAGGGGGCAGAGGCCTAACTATGGCTACACCTTC.

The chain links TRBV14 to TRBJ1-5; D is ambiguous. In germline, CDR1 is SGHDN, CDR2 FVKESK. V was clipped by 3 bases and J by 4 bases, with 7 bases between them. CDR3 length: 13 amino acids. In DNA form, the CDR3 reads TGTGCCAGCAGCCAGGAGAGGAATCAGCCCCAGCATTTT. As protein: CASSQERNQPQHF.

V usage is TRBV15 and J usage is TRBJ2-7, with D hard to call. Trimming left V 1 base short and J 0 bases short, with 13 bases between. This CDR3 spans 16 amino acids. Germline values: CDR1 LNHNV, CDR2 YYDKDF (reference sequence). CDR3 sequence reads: CATSRVPFPSSYEQYF. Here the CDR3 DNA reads TGTGCCACCAGCAGAGTCCCATTTCCTAGCTCCTACGAGCAGTACTTC.

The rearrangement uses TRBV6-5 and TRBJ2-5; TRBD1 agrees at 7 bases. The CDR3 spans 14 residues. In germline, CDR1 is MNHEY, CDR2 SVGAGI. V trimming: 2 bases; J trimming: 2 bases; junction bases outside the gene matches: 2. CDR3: CASSYLGQQETQYF. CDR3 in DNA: TGTGCCAGCAGTTACCTGGGACAGCAAGAGACCCAGTACTTC.

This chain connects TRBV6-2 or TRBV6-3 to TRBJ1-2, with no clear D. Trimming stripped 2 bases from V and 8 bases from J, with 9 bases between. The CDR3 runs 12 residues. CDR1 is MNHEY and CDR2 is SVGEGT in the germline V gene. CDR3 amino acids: CASSYNGRGYTF. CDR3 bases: TGTGCCAGCAGTTACAACGGGAGGGGCTACACCTTC.

DNA for the CDR3: TGTGCCAGCAGCACAGATACAGGGGGCTTCGGTGAAGCTTTCTTT. Translation: CASSTDTGGFGEAFF. The chain carries TRBV5-5 and TRBJ1-1, with 9 bases fitting TRBD1. J was trimmed by 7 bases and V by 4 bases; bases with no gene match: 11. The CDR3 loop spans 15 amino acids. Looked up from germline, CDR1 is SGHKS and CDR2 is YYEKEE (reference sequence).

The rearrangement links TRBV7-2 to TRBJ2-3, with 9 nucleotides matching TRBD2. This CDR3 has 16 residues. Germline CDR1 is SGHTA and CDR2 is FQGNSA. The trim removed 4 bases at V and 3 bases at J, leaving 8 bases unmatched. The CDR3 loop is CASSSAGLARTDTQYF. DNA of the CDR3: TGTGCCAGCAGCTCAGCAGGACTAGCGAGGACAGATACGCAGTATTTT.

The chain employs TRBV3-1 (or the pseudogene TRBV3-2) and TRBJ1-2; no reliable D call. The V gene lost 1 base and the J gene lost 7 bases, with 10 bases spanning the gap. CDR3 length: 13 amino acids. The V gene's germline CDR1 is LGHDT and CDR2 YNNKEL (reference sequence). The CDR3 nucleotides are TGTGCCAGCAGCCAAGGCTCCGGGTCTGGCTACACCTTC. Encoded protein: CASSQGSGSGYTF.

Here the CDR3 DNA reads TGTGCCAGCAGCTCGGGACAGAGAAGCTCTGGAAACACCATATATTTT. Amino acid sequence: CASSSGQRSSGNTIYF. V gene TRBV5-4 combines with J gene TRBJ1-3; 7 bases are a match to TRBD1. V gave up 3 bases and J gave up 0 bases; unmatched junction bases: 6. The CDR3 is made up of 16 amino acids. CDR1 and CDR2 from the germline V gene are SGHNT and YYREEE (reference sequence).

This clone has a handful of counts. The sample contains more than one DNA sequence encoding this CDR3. In DNA form, the CDR3 reads TGTGCCAGCTCACGCGGACAGGGCGATGGCTACACCTTC. Protein sequence: CASSRGQGDGYTF. The chain is built from TRBV18 and TRBJ1-2; 8 bases are shared with TRBD1. The germline CDR1 and CDR2 sequences are KGHSH and LQKENI. This CDR3 has 13 amino acids. The trim removed 4 bases at V and 6 bases at J, leaving 4 bases unmatched. Based on the CDR3 plus reference TRBV18 and TRBJ1-2, the full variable domain is NAGVMQNPRHLVRRRGQEARLRCSPMKGHSHVYWYRQLPEEGLKFMVYLQKENIIDESGMPKERFSAEFPKEGPSILRIQQVVRGDSAAYFCASSRGQGDGYTFGSGTRLTVV.

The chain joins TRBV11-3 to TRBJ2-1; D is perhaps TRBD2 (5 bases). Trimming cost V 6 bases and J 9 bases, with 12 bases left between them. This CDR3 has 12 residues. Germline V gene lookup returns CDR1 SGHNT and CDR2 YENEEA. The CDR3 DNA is TGTGCCAGCAGTTTCCTGAGCGGTGAGCAGTTCTTC. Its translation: CASSFLSGEQFF. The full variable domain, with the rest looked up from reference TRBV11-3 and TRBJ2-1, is EAGVVQSPRYKIIEKKQPVAFWCNPISGHNTLYWYLQNLGQGPELLIRYENEEAVDDSQLPKDRFSAERLKGVDSTLKIQPAELGDSAVYLCASSFLSGEQFFGPGTRLTVL.

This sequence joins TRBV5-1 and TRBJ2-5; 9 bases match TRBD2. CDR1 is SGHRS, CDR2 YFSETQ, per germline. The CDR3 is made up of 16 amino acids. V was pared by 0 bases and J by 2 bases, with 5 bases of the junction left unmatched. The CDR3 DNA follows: TGCGCCAGCAGCTTGGAGCGGGGGGACCTTCAAGAGACCCAGTACTTC. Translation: CASSLERGDLQETQYF.

Here the CDR3 reads CASSPQGAGYEKLFF. DNA of the CDR3: TGTGCCAGCAGCCCACAGGGGGCCGGTTATGAAAAACTGTTTTTT. The chain has TRBV5-4 and TRBJ1-4; the match to TRBD1 covers 9 bases. The J segment lost 6 bases and the V segment lost 4 bases, leaving 7 bases of the junction unmatched. Germline loops: CDR1 SGHNT, CDR2 YYREEE (reference sequence). CDR3 length equals 15 residues.

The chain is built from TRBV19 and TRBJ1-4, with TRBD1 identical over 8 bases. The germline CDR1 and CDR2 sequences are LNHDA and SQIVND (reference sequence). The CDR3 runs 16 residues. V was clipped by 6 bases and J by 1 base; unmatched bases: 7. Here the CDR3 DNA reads TGTGCCAGTAGCGGGACAGGAGGGGGAACTAATGAAAAACTGTTTTTT. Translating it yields CASSGTGGGTNEKLFF.

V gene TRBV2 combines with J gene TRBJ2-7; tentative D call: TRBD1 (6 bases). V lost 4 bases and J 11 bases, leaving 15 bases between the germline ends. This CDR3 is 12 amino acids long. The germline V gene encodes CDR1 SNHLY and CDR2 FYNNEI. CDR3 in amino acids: CASSADSLPKYF. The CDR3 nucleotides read TGTGCCAGCAGTGCGGACAGTCTACCGAAGTACTTC. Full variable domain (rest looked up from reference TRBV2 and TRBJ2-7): EPEVTQTPSHQVTQMGQEVILRCVPISNHLYFYWYRQILGQKVEFLVSFYNNEISEKSEIFDDQFSVERPDGSNFTLKIRSTKLEDSAMYFCASSADSLPKYFGPGTRLTVT.